The present T cell receptor (beta chain) was sequenced within a study of CD8 T cells in ankylosing spondylitis. TCRdb used MiXCR to reprocess the 5' RACE reads, holding one entry per CDR3 protein. The table lists approximately 16,000 distinct CDR3 sequences, roughly 8.2% of them singletons. Germline V gives CDR1 SNHLY, CDR2 FYNNEI. The V and J ends lost 4 bases and 10 bases, in that order; junction bases with no gene match: 5. The CDR3 runs 13 residues. Findings and limits, study-wide: What appeared characteristic of ankylosing spondylitis blood was a TCR beta motif of about eight highly homologous variants. Earlier studies detected some motif variants in reactive arthritis synovial fluid and blood.

This clonotype was found a few times. Antigen: not known. The TCR was taken from a male donor with ankylosing spondylitis or in good health (not recorded which). Sequenced sample: blood. The chain combines TRBV2 with TRBJ2-1; 9 positions agree with TRBD1. The CDR3, as DNA: TGTGCCAGCAGTGCACTTACAGGGGGCGAGCAGTTCTTC. It is translated as CASSALTGGEQFF. The variable domain in full, with the rest retrieved from reference TRBV2 and TRBJ2-1, is EPEVTQTPSHQVTQMGQEVILRCVPISNHLYFYWYRQILGQKVEFLVSFYNNEISEKSEIFDDQFSVERPDGSNFTLKIRSTKLEDSAMYFCASSALTGGEQFFGPGTRLTVL.